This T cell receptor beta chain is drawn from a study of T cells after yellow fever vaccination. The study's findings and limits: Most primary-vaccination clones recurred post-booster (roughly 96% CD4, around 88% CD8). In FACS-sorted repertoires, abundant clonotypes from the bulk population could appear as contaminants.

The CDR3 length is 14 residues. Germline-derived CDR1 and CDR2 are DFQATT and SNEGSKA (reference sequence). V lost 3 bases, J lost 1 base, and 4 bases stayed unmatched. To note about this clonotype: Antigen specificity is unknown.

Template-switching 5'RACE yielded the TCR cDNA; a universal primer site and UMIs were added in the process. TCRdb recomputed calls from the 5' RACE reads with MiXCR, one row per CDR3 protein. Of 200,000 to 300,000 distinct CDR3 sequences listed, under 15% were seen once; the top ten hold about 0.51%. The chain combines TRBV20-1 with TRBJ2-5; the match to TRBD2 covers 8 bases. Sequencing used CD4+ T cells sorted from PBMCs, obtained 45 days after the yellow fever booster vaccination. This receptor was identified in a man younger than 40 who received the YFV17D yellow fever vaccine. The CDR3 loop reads CSASGAGGQETQYF. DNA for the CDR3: TGCAGTGCTAGCGGGGCGGGGGGCCAAGAGACCCAGTACTTC.